This T cell receptor beta chain was sequenced during a study of T cells in Graves' hyperthyroidism and ophthalmopathy. As for the study in general: The authors collected peripheral blood at initial diagnosis, before any treatment. Study results and caveats: With a median lead of approximately 6 months before onset, the model predicted ophthalmopathy.

This CDR3 comprises 14 residues. The germline gives CDR1 MNHNS, CDR2 SASEGT. V dropped 5 bases and J dropped 5; count of bases not matched to a gene: 9. Ophthalmopathy patients had Clinical Activity Score at least 3, NOSPECS grade at least 4, duration under 3 months. The PBMCs were taken from roughly 9.3 ml of fresh peripheral blood. Researchers took RNA transcripts and amplified the TCR beta CDR3 regions from them. The TCR CDR3 was amplified in a first-round RT-PCR using the HTBI primer set. TCRdb re-analysed the multiplex PCR reads in MiXCR, keeping a single row per CDR3 protein. The table lists some 490,000 distinct CDR3 sequences, 20% to 25% of them singletons. This clonotype has a handful of counts. What it recognizes is unknown.

The material sequenced was blood. The TCR was taken from a woman in her 70s with Graves' ophthalmopathy. The chain joins TRBV6-1 to TRBJ2-7, with 7 bases matching TRBD2. CDR3: CASSLGGSDNEQYF. The DNA of the CDR3 is TGTGCCAGCAGTTTAGGCGGGAGTGACAACGAGCAGTACTTC.